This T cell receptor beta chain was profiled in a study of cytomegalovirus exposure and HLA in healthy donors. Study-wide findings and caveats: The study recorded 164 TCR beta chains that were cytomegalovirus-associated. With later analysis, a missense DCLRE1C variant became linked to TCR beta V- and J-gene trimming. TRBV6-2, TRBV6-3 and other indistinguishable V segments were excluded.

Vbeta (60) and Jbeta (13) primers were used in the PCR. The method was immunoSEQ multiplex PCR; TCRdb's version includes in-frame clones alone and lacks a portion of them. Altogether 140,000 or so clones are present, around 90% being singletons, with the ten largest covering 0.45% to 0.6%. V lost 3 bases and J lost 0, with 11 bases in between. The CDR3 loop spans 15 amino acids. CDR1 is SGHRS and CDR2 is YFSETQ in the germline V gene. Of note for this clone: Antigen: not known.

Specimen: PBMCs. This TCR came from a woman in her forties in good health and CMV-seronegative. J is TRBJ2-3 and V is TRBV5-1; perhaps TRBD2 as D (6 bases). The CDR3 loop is CASSSTSQSTDTQYF. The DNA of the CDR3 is TGCGCCAGCAGCTCAACTAGCCAAAGCACAGATACGCAGTATTTT.